The sequence of this T cell receptor beta chain was determined in a study of blood T cell repertoires in COVID-19. Germline V gene lookup returns CDR1 MGHRA and CDR2 YSYEKL. V lost 2 bases, J lost 1 base, and 8 bases lay in between. This CDR3 region has 14 residues. Original analysis: Scientists estimated how many nucleated cells there were by amplifying reference gene primers. Sequencing used immunoSEQ multiplex PCR; TCRdb keeps in-frame clones, though not all of them. Clone size and the V and J calls come from that table; the DNA yielded D and trimming. The repertoire holds 500,000 or so clones, with 87% as singletons.

V is TRBV4-1 and J is TRBJ1-1, with a possible D match to TRBD1 (5 bases). The sequencing sample was made of PBMCs or T cells enriched from blood (not recorded which). The sequence derives from a woman between 18 and 29 years old who had recovered from COVID-19. CDR3 loop: CASSQFDRNTEAFF. CDR3 DNA: TGCGCCAGCAGCCAATTCGACAGGAACACTGAAGCTTTCTTT.